This T cell receptor beta chain was sequenced during a study of blood T cell repertoires in COVID-19. About the study: Sites in the United States, Italy and Spain provided acute and convalescent COVID-19 samples. From T cells, B-cell-depleted T cells, or PBMCs came the material, which was cDNA or gDNA.

Authors' methods: Reference gene primer amplification gave nucleated cell count estimates. Produced via immunoSEQ multiplex PCR; TCRdb's table is partial and in-frame only. V and J calls and clone size are copied from that table; D and trimming were computed from the DNA. The sample includes more than 20,000 clones, roughly 80% of them seen just once. Input material: peripheral blood. The sequence was obtained from a man in his fifties or sixties with active or convalescent COVID-19.

The CDR3 DNA follows: TGTGCCAGCAGCTTGGGGGGTGCCTCAGGGACAGATACGCAGTATTTT. Translation: CASSLGGASGTDTQYF. The chain carries TRBV11-3 and TRBJ2-3, with D possibly being TRBD2 (6 bases). This CDR3 is built from 16 residues. Germline-derived CDR1 and CDR2 are SGHNT and YENEEA. The V and J ends lost 3 bases and 3 bases respectively, with 16 bases between them.